The clone carrying this T cell receptor (beta chain) was recorded many times. What it recognizes is unknown. The data were taken from a study of T cells in Graves' hyperthyroidism and ophthalmopathy. TCR beta CDR3 regions were amplified from RNA transcripts. A first-round RT-PCR of the TCR CDR3 used the HTBI primer set. TCRdb independently ran MiXCR on the multiplex PCR reads; one entry per CDR3 protein. The sample has 350,000 or so distinct CDR3 sequences, around 20% seen once. Any patient presenting with uncontrolled infection, other autoimmune disease, pregnancy or lactation was left out. About 10 ml of fresh peripheral blood supplied the PBMCs. Regarding the study as a whole: Before onset, ophthalmopathy was predicted by the model a median around 6 months earlier. Clonotypes that were expanded in thyroid above 0.001 mostly appeared in blood too.

This TCR was sampled from a woman aged 45-65 years with Graves' hyperthyroidism. Sequencing input: blood.

The CDR3 region has the DNA TGTGCCAGCAGTCCCCCACTGGGCGGAAGGGTCACTGAGCAGTTCTTC. It encodes CASSPPLGGRVTEQFF. This chain uses TRBV28 with TRBJ2-1; no clear D gene. CDR1 is MDHEN and CDR2 is SYDVKM in the germline V gene. Trimming shortened V by 5 bases and J by 9 bases, and 23 bases separated the two germline ends. This CDR3 has 16 residues.